A selection of T cell receptor beta chains follows, all from one sample in a study of shared clonotypes between healthy human individuals. Here immunoSEQ multiplex PCR was the method, and the copy in TCRdb shows in-frame clones only, minus some. The data show roughly 2.2 million clones, with approximately 93% seen just once and 0.35% to 0.45% held by the top ten. Input material: naive CD4+ T cells from PBMCs. The receptors were sampled from a man younger than 30 in good health. Some clones in this sample may be carry-over from other donors' samples. Both conserved end residues are part of each CDR3. The D gene is left open where the match is weak. The size entry is marked missing in some rows and otherwise reads once, few, many or a size class.

D,size,length,J,V,DNA,CDR3
TRBD1,-,14,TRBJ1-2,TRBV10-3,TGTGCCATCAGTGAGACAGGGGTGGGCTATGGCTACACCTTC,CAISETGVGYGYTF
TRBD1,once,16,TRBJ2-7,TRBV4-1,TGCGCCAGCAGCCAAGATGTAAGGACAGGGTGGGACGAGCAGTACTTC,CASSQDVRTGWDEQYF
TRBD2,-,19,TRBJ2-3,TRBV11-3,TGTGCCAGCAGCTCCCAAACCGGGACTAGCGGGAGTCGGACAGATACGCAGTATTTT,CASSSQTGTSGSRTDTQYF
TRBD1,-,14,TRBJ2-7,TRBV11-2,TGTGCCAGCAGCCGAACACAGGGGGCATACGAGCAGTACTTC,CASSRTQGAYEQYF
-,-,14,TRBJ1-1,TRBV7-3,TGTGCCAGCAGCCAGGTCGGTGGTTCCACTGAAGCTTTCTTT,CASSQVGGSTEAFF
-,few,14,TRBJ1-4,TRBV30,TGTGCCTGGAGTAGGGACATGGCCGATGAAAAACTGTTTTTT,CAWSRDMADEKLFF
-,-,12,TRBJ1-6,TRBV28,TGTGCCAGCAGTTTCGGGAATTCACCCCTCCACTTT,CASSFGNSPLHF
-,-,12,TRBJ2-7,TRBV30,TGTGCCTGGAGTGTACGAGGGGTCGAGCAGTACTTC,CAWSVRGVEQYF
-,few,14,TRBJ2-3,TRBV7-9,TGTGCCAGCAGCTTAGACAGGGGCACAGATACGCAGTATTTT,CASSLDRGTDTQYF
-,-,16,TRBJ2-2,TRBV4-1,TGCGCCAGCAGCCCCACAGGGTTGTTAGGCACCGGGGAGCTGTTTTTT,CASSPTGLLGTGELFF
TRBD1,-,15,TRBJ2-7,TRBV27,TGTGCCAGCAGGCCTCCGGGACAGGGGGTAAGCGAGCAGTACTTC,CASRPPGQGVSEQYF
-,-,14,TRBJ2-7,TRBV18,TGTGCCAGCTCACCCGCTCCGGGTGACTACGAGCAGTACTTC,CASSPAPGDYEQYF
-,-,14,TRBJ1-4,TRBV7-2,TGTGCCAGCAGCCCTTGGGTCCGAGGTGAAAAACTGTTTTTT,CASSPWVRGEKLFF
-,-,15,TRBJ2-1,TRBV28,TGTGCCAGCAGTTTATGGGACGGCTCCTACAATGAGCAGTTCTTC,CASSLWDGSYNEQFF
-,-,14,TRBJ2-1,TRBV7-3,TGTGCCAGCAGCTTAACGCCAGGGCCCAATGAGCAGTTCTTC,CASSLTPGPNEQFF
-,-,16,TRBJ2-2,TRBV13,TGTGCCAGCAGCTTAAGGGCAGGGTCGTACACCGGGGAGCTGTTTTTT,CASSLRAGSYTGELFF
TRBD1,-,16,TRBJ1-2,TRBV9,TGTGCCAGCAGCGCGGGCGTGGGACAGGGGATCTTTGGCTACACCTTC,CASSAGVGQGIFGYTF
-,-,13,TRBJ2-1,TRBV5-1,TGCGCCAGCAGCTTTACAGGGAGGAATGAGCAGTTCTTC,CASSFTGRNEQFF
-,-,12,TRBJ1-5,TRBV10-3,TGTGCCATCAGTGAGCGGTCACAGCCCCAGCATTTT,CAISERSQPQHF
-,-,20,TRBJ2-6,TRBV11-2,TGTGCCAGCAGCTTAGATAGGGGGAGCCCTTCGAGTTCAGGGGCCAACGTCCTGACTTTC,CASSLDRGSPSSSGANVLTF
-,-,14,TRBJ2-1,TRBV28,TGTGCCAGTTTCAGGGGGGGTCGGATCGATGAGCAGTTCTTC,CASFRGGRIDEQFF
TRBD1,-,17,TRBJ1-1,TRBV18,TGTGCCAGCTCACCTCGGGGACAGGGGGTTGGCAACACTGAAGCTTTCTTT,CASSPRGQGVGNTEAFF
-,-,16,TRBJ1-4,TRBV7-9,TGTGCCAGCAGCTTAGGTGGAGATGCAACTAATGAAAAACTGTTTTTT,CASSLGGDATNEKLFF
-,-,14,TRBJ1-4,TRBV7-2,TGTGCCAGCAGCCCAGATCCCCTGAGGGAAAAACTGTTTTTT,CASSPDPLREKLFF
-,-,14,TRBJ1-1,TRBV9,TGTGCCAGCAGCGCGGGGGAGCGGGACACTGAAGCTTTCTTT,CASSAGERDTEAFF
-,once,13,TRBJ1-1,TRBV27,TGTGCCAGCAGTTTATCTGGGTCAGGCGGCTCTTTCTTT,CASSLSGSGGSFF
TRBD1,few,14,TRBJ2-7,TRBV6-1,TGTGCCAGCAGGACCGGGACAGGGGCCTACGAGCAGTACTTC,CASRTGTGAYEQYF
-,-,14,TRBJ2-7,TRBV5-4,TGTGCCAGCAGCTTGCTGGAGGGGGGCTACGAGCAGTACTTC,CASSLLEGGYEQYF
-,once,14,TRBJ2-5,TRBV5-6,TGTGCCAGCAGCTTGGAGGTGTCTTGGGAGACCCAGTACTTC,CASSLEVSWETQYF
TRBD1,-,14,TRBJ2-7,TRBV6-6,TGTGCCAGCAGGCCCCCGGGACAGATCTACGAGCAGTACTTC,CASRPPGQIYEQYF
-,-,14,TRBJ1-1,TRBV15,TGTGCCACCAGCAGCCTGACTGTGAACACTGAAGCTTTCTTT,CATSSLTVNTEAFF
TRBD1,-,15,TRBJ1-5,TRBV28,TGTGCCAGCAGTCTACTGGACAGGCCGCGCCAGCCCCAGCATTTT,CASSLLDRPRQPQHF
-,once,12,TRBJ1-4,TRBV19,TGTGCCAGTAGTAAAGCTCCGAGGAAACTGTTTTTT,CASSKAPRKLFF
TRBD2,-,12,TRBJ2-1,TRBV29-1,TGCAGCGTTGCTCTTCAGCGGGGTGAGCAGTTCTTC,CSVALQRGEQFF
-,once,14,TRBJ1-5,TRBV13,TGTGCCAGCAGCAAAGGACCCCGCGATCAGCCCCAGCATTTT,CASSKGPRDQPQHF
TRBD2,-,15,TRBJ2-7,TRBV5-4,TGTGCCAGCAGCTTTAGTATTTGGGAGGGCTACGAGCAGTACTTC,CASSFSIWEGYEQYF
TRBD2,-,12,TRBJ2-7,TRBV29-1,TGCAGCGCCGGGACTAGCGGATACGAGCAGTACTTC,CSAGTSGYEQYF
-,-,15,TRBJ2-5,TRBV25-1,TGTGCCAGCAGTGACCCTACAGGTGATGGGGAGACCCAGTACTTC,CASSDPTGDGETQYF
TRBD2,-,16,TRBJ2-3,TRBV27,TGTGCCAGCAGTTTATCACTAGCGGTCAGCACAGATACGCAGTATTTT,CASSLSLAVSTDTQYF